This entry concerns a single T cell receptor (beta chain). This specimen comes from a study of blood T cells in healthy people across ages. Staff drew ten milliliters of peripheral blood from each donor. With each sample, at least 6 micrograms of total RNA were extracted. It was with a sample-barcoded 5' primer and a J-beta primer mix that a second PCR of roughly 7 to 12 cycles was run. MiXCR, applied by TCRdb to the 5' RACE reads, yields one record per CDR3 protein. Counted here are 500,000 to 650,000 distinct CDR3 sequences, about a quarter occurring once; the ten biggest clones make up approximately 3.7%. V lost 2 bases and J lost 4; bases outside the gene matches: 8. Germline V gene sequence: CDR1 SGHDN, CDR2 FVKESK. The CDR3 contains 18 residues. This sample was also put to use in a study of T cells of mothers and their children. That study adds: Each donor was one of three healthy Caucasian mothers or one of their six children. Microchimeric T cell clones that persisted were not detected.

The TCR comes from a boy aged 2 to 10 in good health. This chain links TRBV14 with TRBJ2-2, with 12 positions matching TRBD2. Sequencing was performed on blood. CDR3 sequence (DNA): TGTGCCAGCAGCCAATATCCGCTAGCGGGGGGGCTCACCGGGGAGCTGTTTTTT. Its translation: CASSQYPLAGGLTGELFF.